The sequence of this T cell receptor beta chain was determined in a study of OX40 agonist ivuxolimab in advanced cancers. Study background: Allowance was made for prior anti-PD-1, anti-PD-L1 or anti-CTLA-4 therapy, and roughly 40% had some. Study-level findings and limits: At 0.1 to 3.0 mg/kg and by week 6, CD4+ and CD8+ T cells in the blood had expanded clonally.

Germline V gives CDR1 SEHNR, CDR2 FQNEAQ (reference sequence). CDR3 length: 15 amino acids. V lost 5 bases and J lost 0, with 14 bases in between. About this clone: Its specificity is unknown.

Only in-frame clones appear in the TCRdb table, and some are missing; sequencing was by immunoSEQ multiplex PCR. The sample records 75,000 to 85,000 clones, roughly 84% being singletons. The chain carries TRBV7-9 and TRBJ2-7; either TRBD1 or TRBD2 may supply D (5 bases each). The source was CD4+ or CD8+ T cells sorted from blood, collected in a trial of the OX40 agonist ivuxolimab. The sequence was collected from an adult with an advanced solid tumor such as melanoma, head and neck, liver or kidney cancer. The DNA of the CDR3 is TGTGCCAGCAGCCCCGGGACGACAAGCTCCTACGAGCAGTACTTC. Amino acid sequence: CASSPGTTSSYEQYF.